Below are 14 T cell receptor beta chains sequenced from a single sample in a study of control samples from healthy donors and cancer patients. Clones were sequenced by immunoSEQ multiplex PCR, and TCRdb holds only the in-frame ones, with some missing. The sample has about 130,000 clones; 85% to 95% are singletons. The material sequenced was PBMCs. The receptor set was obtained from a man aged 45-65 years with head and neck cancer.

CDR3 DNA: TGTGCCAGCAGTTACTCTCCTAGCGGGGGCCCATTCTACGAGCAGTACTTC. Amino acid sequence: CASSYSPSGGPFYEQYF. The chain links TRBV6-2 or TRBV6-3 to TRBJ2-7; 10 bases fit TRBD2. CDR3 size: 17 residues. Germline CDR1 MNHEY, CDR2 SVGEGT. V dropped 0 bases and J dropped 3; count of bases not matched to a gene: 8.

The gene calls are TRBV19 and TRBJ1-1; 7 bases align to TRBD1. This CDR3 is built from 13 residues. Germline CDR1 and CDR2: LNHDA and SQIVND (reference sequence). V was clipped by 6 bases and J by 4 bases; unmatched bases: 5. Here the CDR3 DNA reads TGTGCCAGTAGAGGCAGGGGGGGCACTGAAGCTTTCTTT. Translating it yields CASRGRGGTEAFF.

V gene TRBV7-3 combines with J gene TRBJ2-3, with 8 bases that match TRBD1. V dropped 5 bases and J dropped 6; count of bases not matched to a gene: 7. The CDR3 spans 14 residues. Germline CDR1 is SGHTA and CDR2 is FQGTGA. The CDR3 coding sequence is TGTGCCAGCAGCCTCCAGGGGGCGTGGGATACGCAGTATTTT. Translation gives CASSLQGAWDTQYF.

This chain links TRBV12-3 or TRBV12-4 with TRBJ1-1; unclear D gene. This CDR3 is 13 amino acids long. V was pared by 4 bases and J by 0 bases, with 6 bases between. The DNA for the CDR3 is TGTGCCAGCAGTTCAGTAATGAACACTGAAGCTTTCTTT. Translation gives CASSSVMNTEAFF.

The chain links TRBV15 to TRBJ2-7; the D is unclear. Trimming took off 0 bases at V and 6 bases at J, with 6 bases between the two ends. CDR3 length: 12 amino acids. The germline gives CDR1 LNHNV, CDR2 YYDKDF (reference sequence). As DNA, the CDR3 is TGTGCCACCAGCAGAGATAGGCGCGAGCAGTACTTC. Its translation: CATSRDRREQYF.

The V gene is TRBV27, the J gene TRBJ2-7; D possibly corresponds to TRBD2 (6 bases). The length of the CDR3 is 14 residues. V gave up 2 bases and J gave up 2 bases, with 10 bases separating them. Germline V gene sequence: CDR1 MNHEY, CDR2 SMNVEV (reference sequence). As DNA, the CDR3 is TGTGCCAGCAGTTTAGGTGGAGGGCCCTACGAGCAGTACTTC. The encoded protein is CASSLGGGPYEQYF.

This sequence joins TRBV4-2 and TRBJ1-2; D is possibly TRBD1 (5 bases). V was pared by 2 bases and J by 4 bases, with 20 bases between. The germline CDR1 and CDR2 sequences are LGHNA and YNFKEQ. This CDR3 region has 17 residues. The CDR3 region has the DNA TGTGCCAGCAGCCAAAGCGTCGGGACTCCCAGGGCCTATGGCTACACCTTC. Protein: CASSQSVGTPRAYGYTF.

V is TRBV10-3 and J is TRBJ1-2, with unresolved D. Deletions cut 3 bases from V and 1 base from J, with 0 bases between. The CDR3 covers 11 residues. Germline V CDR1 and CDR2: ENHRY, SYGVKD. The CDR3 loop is CAISDNYGYTF. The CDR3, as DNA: TGTGCCATCAGTGATAACTATGGCTACACCTTC.

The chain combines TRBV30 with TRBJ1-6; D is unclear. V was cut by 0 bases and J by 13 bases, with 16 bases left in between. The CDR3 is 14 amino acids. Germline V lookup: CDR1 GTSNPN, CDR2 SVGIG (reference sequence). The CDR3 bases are TGTGCCTGGAGTGTAATAGGCAGGCTAGTGCCCCTCCACTTT. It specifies CAWSVIGRLVPLHF. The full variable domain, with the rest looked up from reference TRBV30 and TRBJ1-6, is SQTIHQWPATLVQPVGSPLSLECTVEGTSNPNLYWYRQAAGRGLQLLFYSVGIGQISSEVPQNLSASRPQDRQFILSSKKLLLSDSGFYLCAWSVIGRLVPLHFGNGTRLTVT.

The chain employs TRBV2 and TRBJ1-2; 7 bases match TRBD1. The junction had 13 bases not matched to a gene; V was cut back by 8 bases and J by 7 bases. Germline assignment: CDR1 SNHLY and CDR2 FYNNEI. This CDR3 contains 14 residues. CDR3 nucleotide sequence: TGTGCCAGCGGGGGGGACAGTCCCTATGGTGGCTACACCTTC. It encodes CASGGDSPYGGYTF.

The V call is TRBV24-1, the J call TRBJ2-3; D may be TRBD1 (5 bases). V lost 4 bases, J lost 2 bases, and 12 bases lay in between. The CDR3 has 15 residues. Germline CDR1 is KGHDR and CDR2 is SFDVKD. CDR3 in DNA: TGTGCCACCAGTGAGCCAGGGCCCTACACAGATACGCAGTATTTT. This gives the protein CATSEPGPYTDTQYF.

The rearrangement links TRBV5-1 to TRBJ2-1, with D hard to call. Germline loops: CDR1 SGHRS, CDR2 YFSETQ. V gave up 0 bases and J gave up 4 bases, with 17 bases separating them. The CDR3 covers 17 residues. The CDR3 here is CASSLAGQASVYNEQFF. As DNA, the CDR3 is TGCGCCAGCAGCTTGGCCGGGCAGGCCAGTGTATACAATGAGCAGTTCTTC.

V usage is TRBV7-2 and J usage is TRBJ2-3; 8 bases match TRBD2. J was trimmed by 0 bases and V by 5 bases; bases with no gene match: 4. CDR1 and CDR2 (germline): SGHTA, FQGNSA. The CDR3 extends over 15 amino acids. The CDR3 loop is CASSLLAVSTDTQYF. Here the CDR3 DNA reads TGTGCCAGCAGCCTACTAGCGGTGAGCACAGATACGCAGTATTTT. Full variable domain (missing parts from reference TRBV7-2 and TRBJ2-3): GAGVSQSPSNKVTEKGKDVELRCDPISGHTALYWYRQSLGQGLEFLIYFQGNSAPDKSGLPSDRFSAERTGGSVSTLTIQRTQQEDSAVYLCASSLLAVSTDTQYFGPGTRLTVL.

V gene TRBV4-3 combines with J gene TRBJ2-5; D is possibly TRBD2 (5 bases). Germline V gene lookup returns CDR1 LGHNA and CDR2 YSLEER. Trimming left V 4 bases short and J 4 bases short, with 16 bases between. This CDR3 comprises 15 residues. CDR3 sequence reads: CASSPQLARGETQYF. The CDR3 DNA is TGCGCCAGCAGCCCCCAGCTAGCCCGAGGAGAGACCCAGTACTTC.